This TCR beta chain was sequenced during a study of low-dose radiotherapy and immunotherapy resistance in tumors (dated by TCRdb to 2022 to 2024). Notes on the research overall: Patients in Cohort 1 were given 0.5 Gy per fraction every 2 weeks, and the prescribed total PTV dose was 6.5 Gy. Nivolumab and ipilimumab were both given intravenously, with nivolumab at a 240 mg flat dose every two weeks and ipilimumab at 1 mg/kg every six weeks. Randomization of trial participants into treatment groups was not performed. Starting on cycle 1 day 1, patients took 300 mg of aspirin by mouth once daily for four cycles. Every two weeks, patients got intravenous cyclophosphamide at 200 mg/m2, given one day ahead of each radiation and immunotherapy administration. In Cohort 2, 1 Gy per fraction was delivered every two weeks, for a total of 13 Gy over 26 weeks. Eight patients were included in the translational analysis, namely three from the first dose cohort plus the first five from the second dose cohort.

First-strand cDNA was synthesized with Superscript III and a set of TRAV- and TRBV-specific primers, covering both TCRalpha and TCRbeta chains. TCRs were amplified for approximately 20 PCR cycles with Phusion, using a constant-region primer paired with the adapter attached to the V primers. Amplification of the isolated mRNA was done with the MessageAmp II aRNA Amplification Kit, which involved a roughly 17-hour in vitro transcription at 37 degrees C. The Dynabeads mRNA DIRECT Purification Kit was used to isolate mRNA for TCR sequencing. Indexed Illumina adapters were added in a second Phusion PCR of about 24 cycles, and the PCR products were purified with AMPure XP beads. Deep sequencing of the TCRalpha and TCRbeta libraries was carried out on an Illumina MiniSeq instrument. The study's processing was this. Using custom Perl scripts, TCR sequences that encoded the same protein were pooled, out-of-frame sequences were dropped, and the abundance of each clonotype was calculated. TCR sequences supported by only a single read were excluded from analysis. Shannon entropy, Gini index, clonality, richness, and the frequency of TCRs shared between repertoires were included as repertoire metrics. In-frame beta chains were kept once TCRdb had trimmed the public reads at Q25 with fastp and called clones with MiXCR. Rows matching on CDR3 protein sequence are summarized as one entry with the most common DNA and genes. TCRdb, not the original authors, processed these V and J calls. In this sample the table shows 39,000 or so distinct CDR3 sequences, 20% of which occur a single time. The top ten hold about a tenth of the sample.

Comment on this clonotype: What antigen it recognizes has not been identified. No qualities accompany the bases; no much larger clone lies one base away.

According to the study, the label for this sample's time point signals: after trial treatment. The treatment or condition label of this sample denotes: LDRT plus nivolumab, ipilimumab, low-dose cyclophosphamide and aspirin (RACIN trial). The donors took part in RACIN, a single-arm, phase I, dose-escalation trial that combined nivolumab, ipilimumab, aspirin, low-dose cyclophosphamide and low-dose radiotherapy. Patients with advanced, TIL-negative solid tumors were considered eligible. The CDR3 covers 15 residues, taking in both the cysteine and the phenylalanine. This entry keeps only the CDR3 DNA: 45 bases, framed from base 1. V is pruned by 4 bases and J by 7 bases, leaving 10 bases of the junction without a gene match. CDR1 and CDR2 (KGHDR, SFDVKD) derive from the germline V gene.

Specimen: PBMCs, collected after low-dose radiotherapy plus immunotherapy. The chain is made from TRBV24-1 and TRBJ2-5; the junction holds 8 bases that match TRBD1. The TCR comes from a female donor with ovarian cancer. The nucleotides read TGTGCCACCAGTGACGCCGCCGGGACAGGAGGGACCCAGTACTTC. Protein translation: CATSDAAGTGGTQYF.